The 12 T cell receptor beta chains presented below share a single source sample, sequenced in a study of T cell repertoires in cytomegalovirus infection. TCRdb analysed the reads with MiXCR anew, one entry per CDR3 protein. The sample has around 710,000 distinct CDR3 sequences, 25% to 30% seen once. The antigens these receptors bind are not known. The material sequenced was cultured CD8+ T cells from PBMCs, taken from culture after CMV antigen stimulation. The receptors stem from a human donor in good health (CMV status not recorded). Some clones in this sample may be carry-over from other donors' samples.

This clonotype was observed once. J is TRBJ1-2 and V is TRBV5-1; weak D call: TRBD1 (6 bases). With 0 bases removed from V and 3 bases from J, the gap between germline ends came to 18 bases. The length of the CDR3 is 17 residues. CDR1 and CDR2 (germline): SGHRS, YFSETQ. The CDR3 protein is CASSLVPTGGGYYGYTF. CDR3 bases: TGCGCCAGCAGCTTGGTACCAACGGGGGGCGGGTACTATGGCTACACCTTC.

This clonotype was counted between two and nine times. CDR3 coding DNA: TGTGCCATCAGTGAGGGAACGGACAGGGGGCTGTCCCGGGTCGACTACAATGAGCAGTTCTTC. Translation: CAISEGTDRGLSRVDYNEQFF. The rearrangement uses TRBV10-3 and TRBJ2-1; TRBD1 matches 11 bases. After removal of 2 bases from V and 3 bases from J, the junction contained 18 bases not matched to a gene. This CDR3 has 21 residues. CDR1 is ENHRY and CDR2 is SYGVKD in the germline V gene.

This clonotype was seen repeatedly, ten times or more. The CDR3 sequence is CASSFLAFGTDTQYF. The CDR3 nucleotides are TGTGCCAGCAGTTTCTTAGCATTCGGCACAGATACGCAGTATTTT. This chain links TRBV12-3 or TRBV12-4 with TRBJ2-3, with no clear D. CDR3 size: 15 residues. V lost 3 bases and J 1 base, leaving 11 bases between the germline ends.

The chain carries TRBV28 and TRBJ1-2; unclear D gene. Germline V gene data show CDR1 as MDHEN and CDR2 as SYDVKM. CDR3 length equals 13 residues. Trimming removed 4 bases from V and 8 bases from J, with 14 bases in between. The CDR3 reads CASSSRRTKGYTF. CDR3 coding DNA: TGTGCCAGCAGTTCGAGACGGACGAAAGGCTACACCTTC.

The rearrangement links TRBV7-6 to TRBJ2-7, with D perhaps matching TRBD2 (7 bases). Germline CDR1 reads SGHVS; CDR2 reads FNYEAQ. V gave up 5 bases and J gave up 6 bases, with 20 bases separating them. The CDR3 length is 15 residues. The CDR3 DNA follows: TGTGCCAGCAGCCTTATGGGGGGGCCAATCAGCGAGCAGTACTTC. This translates into CASSLMGGPISEQYF. The variable domain in full, completed from reference TRBV7-6 and TRBJ2-7, reads GAGVSQSPRYKVTKRGQDVALRCDPISGHVSLYWYRQALGQGPEFLTYFNYEAQQDKSGLPNDRFSAERPEGSISTLTIQRTEQRDSAMYRCASSLMGGPISEQYFGPGTRLTVT.

To note about this clonotype: A read error may be the cause here, since a much bigger clone is one base away. The chain is built from TRBV7-6 and TRBJ1-4; D remains ambiguous. Per germline, CDR1 SGHVS and CDR2 FNYEAQ. This CDR3 has 18 amino acids. The CDR3 loop reads CVSSLARSTSATNEKLFF. The CDR3 DNA reads as TGTGTCAGCAGCTTAGCGCGGAGCACAAGTGCAACTAATGAAAAACTGTTTTTT. The variable domain in full, with the rest retrieved from reference TRBV7-6 and TRBJ1-4, is GAGVSQSPRYKVTKRGQDVALRCDPISGHVSLYWYRQALGQGPEFLTYFNYEAQQDKSGLPNDRFSAERPEGSISTLTIQRTEQRDSAMYRCVSSLARSTSATNEKLFFGSGTQLSVL.

This clonotype was picked up a small number of times. The CDR3 DNA sequence: TGTGCCAACGGCGAGACTAGCGGGGGCTACGAGCAGTACTTC. Translated: CANGETSGGYEQYF. The genes are TRBV2 and TRBJ2-7; 12 nucleotides align to TRBD2. Germline values: CDR1 SNHLY, CDR2 FYNNEI. This CDR3 spans 14 amino acids. The V gene end was trimmed by 10 bases and the J gene end by 3 bases; junction bases not matched to a gene: 7.

This chain joins TRBV19 and TRBJ1-3; TRBD1 agrees at 7 bases. Germline loops: CDR1 LNHDA, CDR2 SQIVND (reference sequence). This CDR3 region has 14 residues. The V and J ends lost 4 bases and 3 bases, in that order; junction bases with no gene match: 3. The DNA for the CDR3 is TGTGCCAGTAGTACCGGGACAGTTGGAAACACCATATATTTT. It specifies CASSTGTVGNTIYF.

This clonotype was counted between two and nine times. This sequence joins TRBV10-2 and TRBJ2-3; the match to TRBD2 covers 8 bases. This CDR3 is 13 amino acids long. V shed 8 bases and J 8 bases; nucleotides not matched to a gene: 9. CDR1 and CDR2 (germline): WSHSY, SAAADI. For the CDR3, the DNA is TGCGCCAGCTCCTCCGGGGGGGCGGGTACGCAGTATTTT. It specifies CASSSGGAGTQYF.

Worth noting for this clonotype: An end of the junction differs from the germline gene, which may be a read error. V and J are TRBV9 and TRBJ1-2, with TRBD1 matching 12 bases. From germline, CDR1 is SGDLS and CDR2 YYNGEE. The CDR3 runs to 15 residues. Written as DNA, the CDR3 is TGCGCCAGCAGCGTAGGGACAGGGGGCGATCCTGGCTACACCTTC. Translation: CASSVGTGGDPGYTF.

This clonotype came up a few times. The chain couples TRBV7-2 to TRBJ2-1; 8 nucleotides align to TRBD2. The CDR3 is 18 amino acids. Germline V gives CDR1 SGHTA, CDR2 FQGNSA. The trim removed 6 bases at V and 2 bases at J, leaving 15 bases unmatched. CDR3 nucleotide sequence: TGTGCCAGCAGAAAGGTTATAGCGGGGAATGGGGCCTACAATGAGCAGTTCTTC. Its translation is CASRKVIAGNGAYNEQFF. The whole variable domain, filled in from reference TRBV7-2 and TRBJ2-1, reads GAGVSQSPSNKVTEKGKDVELRCDPISGHTALYWYRQSLGQGLEFLIYFQGNSAPDKSGLPSDRFSAERTGGSVSTLTIQRTQQEDSAVYLCASRKVIAGNGAYNEQFFGPGTRLTVL.

This clonotype was detected many times. The chain carries TRBV7-2 and TRBJ1-3, with D tentatively TRBD1 (6 bases). With 4 bases removed from V and 0 bases from J, the gap between germline ends came to 7 bases. Germline V lookup: CDR1 SGHTA, CDR2 FQGNSA. The CDR3 contains 14 residues. In nucleotides, the CDR3 is TGTGCCAGCAGCTCGGACAGCTCTGGAAACACCATATATTTT. Protein sequence: CASSSDSSGNTIYF.